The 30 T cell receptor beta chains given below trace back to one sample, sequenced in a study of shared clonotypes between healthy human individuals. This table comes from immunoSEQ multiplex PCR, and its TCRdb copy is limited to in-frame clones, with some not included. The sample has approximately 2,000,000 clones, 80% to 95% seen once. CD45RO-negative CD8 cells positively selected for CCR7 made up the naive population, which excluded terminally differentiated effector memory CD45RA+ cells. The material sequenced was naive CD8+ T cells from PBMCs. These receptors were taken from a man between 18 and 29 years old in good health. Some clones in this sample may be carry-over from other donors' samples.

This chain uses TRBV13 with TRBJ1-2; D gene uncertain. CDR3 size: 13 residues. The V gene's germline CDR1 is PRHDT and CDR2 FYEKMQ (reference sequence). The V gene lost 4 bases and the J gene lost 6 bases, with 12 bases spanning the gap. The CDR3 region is CASSSPDGDGYTF. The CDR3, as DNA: TGTGCCAGCAGCTCTCCGGACGGTGATGGCTACACCTTC.

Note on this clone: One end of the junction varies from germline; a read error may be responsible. The CDR3: CASSPDSGGKAYF. For the CDR3, the DNA is TGTGCCAGCAGCCCCGACAGCGGTGGGAAAGCTTACTTC. This chain joins TRBV7-9 and TRBJ1-2; D is possibly TRBD1 (5 bases). From germline, CDR1 is SEHNR and CDR2 FQNEAQ (reference sequence). The CDR3 length is 13 residues. Full variable domain (remainder filled in from reference TRBV7-9 and TRBJ1-2): DTGVSQNPRHKITKRGQNVTFRCDPISEHNRLYWYRQTLGQGPEFLTYFQNEAQLEKSRLLSDRFSAERPKGSFSTLEIQRTEQGDSAMYLCASSPDSGGKAYFGSGTRLTVV.

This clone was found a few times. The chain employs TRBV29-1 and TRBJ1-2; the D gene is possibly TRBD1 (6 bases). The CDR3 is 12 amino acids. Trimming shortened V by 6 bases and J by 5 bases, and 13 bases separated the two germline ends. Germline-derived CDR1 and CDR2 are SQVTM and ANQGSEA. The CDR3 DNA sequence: TGCAGCGTGGCTACAGGGAGGTATGGCTACACCTTC. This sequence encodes CSVATGRYGYTF.

In DNA form, the CDR3 reads TGTGCCAGCAGTTTCTACAGGCCGGGGTACAATGAGCAGTTCTTC. Residues: CASSFYRPGYNEQFF. This sequence joins TRBV27 and TRBJ2-1; D tentatively reads TRBD1 or TRBD2 (5 bases each). The CDR3 loop spans 15 amino acids. Germline lookup yields CDR1 MNHEY and CDR2 SMNVEV (reference sequence). V lost 3 bases, J lost 4 bases, and 13 bases lay in between.

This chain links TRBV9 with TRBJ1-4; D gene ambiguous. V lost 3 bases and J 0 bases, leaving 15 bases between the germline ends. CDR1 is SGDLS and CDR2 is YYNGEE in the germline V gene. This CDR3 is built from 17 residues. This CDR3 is CASSDPRGGTTNEKLFF. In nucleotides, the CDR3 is TGTGCCAGCAGCGACCCCCGCGGAGGGACAACTAATGAAAAACTGTTTTTT. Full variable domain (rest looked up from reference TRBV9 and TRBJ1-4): DSGVTQTPKHLITATGQRVTLRCSPRSGDLSVYWYQQSLDQGLQFLIQYYNGEERAKGNILERFSAQQFPDLHSELNLSSLELGDSALYFCASSDPRGGTTNEKLFFGSGTQLSVL.

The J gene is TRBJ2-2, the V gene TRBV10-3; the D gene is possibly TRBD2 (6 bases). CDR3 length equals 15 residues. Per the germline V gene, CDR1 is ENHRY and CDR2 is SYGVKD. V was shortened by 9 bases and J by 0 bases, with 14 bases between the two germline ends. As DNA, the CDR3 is TGTGCCATTCCCCGCCGGGGGACGAACACCGGGGAGCTGTTTTTT. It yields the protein CAIPRRGTNTGELFF.

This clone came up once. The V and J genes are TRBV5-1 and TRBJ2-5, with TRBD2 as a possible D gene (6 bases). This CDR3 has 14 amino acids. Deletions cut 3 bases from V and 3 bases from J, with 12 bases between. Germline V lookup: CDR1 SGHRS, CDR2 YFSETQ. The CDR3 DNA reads TGCGCCAGCAGCTCGGGACTCCCGGAAGAGACCCAGTACTTC. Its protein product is CASSSGLPEETQYF.

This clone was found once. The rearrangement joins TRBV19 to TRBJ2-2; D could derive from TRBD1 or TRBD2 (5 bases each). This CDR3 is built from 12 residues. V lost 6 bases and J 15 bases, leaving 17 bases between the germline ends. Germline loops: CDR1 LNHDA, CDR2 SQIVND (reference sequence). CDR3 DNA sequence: TGTGCCAGTAGCGACAACCTGGGACCCGTGTTTTTT. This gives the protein CASSDNLGPVFF.

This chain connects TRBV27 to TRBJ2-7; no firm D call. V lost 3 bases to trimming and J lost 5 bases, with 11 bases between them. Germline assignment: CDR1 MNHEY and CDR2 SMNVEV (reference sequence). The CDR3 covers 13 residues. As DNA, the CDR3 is TGTGCCAGCAGTTTCGTGGGTAGCAACGAGCAGTACTTC. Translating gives CASSFVGSNEQYF.

DNA of the CDR3: TGTGCCAGCAGTTTATGGGGGAGCGGGAATCAGCCCCAGCATTTT. As protein: CASSLWGSGNQPQHF. The V and J genes are TRBV28 and TRBJ1-5; D is unresolved. The CDR3 length is 15 residues. Between the trimmed V and J ends, which lost 0 bases and 4 bases, there was a span of 10 bases. Germline lookup yields CDR1 MDHEN and CDR2 SYDVKM.

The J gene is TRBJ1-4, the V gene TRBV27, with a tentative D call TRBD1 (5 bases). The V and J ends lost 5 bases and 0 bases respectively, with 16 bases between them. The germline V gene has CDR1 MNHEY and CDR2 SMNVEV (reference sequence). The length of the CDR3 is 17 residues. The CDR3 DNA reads TGTGCCAGCAGTACCCAGACAGTCCTCACAACTAATGAAAAACTGTTTTTT. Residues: CASSTQTVLTTNEKLFF.

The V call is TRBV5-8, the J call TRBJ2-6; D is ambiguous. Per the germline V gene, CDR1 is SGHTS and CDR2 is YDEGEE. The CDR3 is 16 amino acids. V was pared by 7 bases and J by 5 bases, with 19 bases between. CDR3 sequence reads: CASVPNTQSRANVLTF. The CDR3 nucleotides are TGTGCCAGCGTTCCAAACACACAAAGTCGGGCCAACGTCCTGACTTTC.

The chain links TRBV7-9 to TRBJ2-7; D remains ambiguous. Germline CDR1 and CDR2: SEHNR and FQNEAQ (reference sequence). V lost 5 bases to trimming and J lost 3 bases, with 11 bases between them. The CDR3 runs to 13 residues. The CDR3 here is CASSPSNYYEQYF. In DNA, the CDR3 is TGTGCCAGCAGCCCGTCAAACTACTACGAGCAGTACTTC.

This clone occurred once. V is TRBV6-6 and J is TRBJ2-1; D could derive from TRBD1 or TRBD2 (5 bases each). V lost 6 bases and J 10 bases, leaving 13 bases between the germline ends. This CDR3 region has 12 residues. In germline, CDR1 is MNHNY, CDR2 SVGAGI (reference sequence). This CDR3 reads CASSPPGREQFF. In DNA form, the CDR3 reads TGTGCCAGCAGCCCCCCGGGGCGGGAGCAGTTCTTC.

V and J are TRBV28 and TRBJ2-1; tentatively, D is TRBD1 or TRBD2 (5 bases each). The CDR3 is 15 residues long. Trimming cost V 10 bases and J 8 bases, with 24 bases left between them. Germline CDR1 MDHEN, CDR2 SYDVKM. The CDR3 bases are TGTGCCATCGCACAGTTTATGGGGGATAGTGATGAGCAGTTCTTC. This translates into CAIAQFMGDSDEQFF.

CDR3 sequence: CASSLGLAGADTQYF. CDR3 nucleotide sequence: TGTGCCAGCAGCTTGGGACTAGCGGGAGCAGATACGCAGTATTTT. The chain uses TRBV5-8 and TRBJ2-3; TRBD2 matches at 12 bases. The ends lost 0 bases at V and 4 bases at J; junction bases unmatched: 0. The CDR3 runs 15 residues. CDR1 is SGHTS and CDR2 is YDEGEE in the germline V gene.

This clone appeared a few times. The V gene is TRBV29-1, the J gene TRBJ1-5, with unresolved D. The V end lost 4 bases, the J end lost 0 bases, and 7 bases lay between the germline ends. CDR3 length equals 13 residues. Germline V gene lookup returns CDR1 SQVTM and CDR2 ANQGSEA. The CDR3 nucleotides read TGCAGCGTTGCGGAAGATAGCAATCAGCCCCAGCATTTT. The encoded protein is CSVAEDSNQPQHF.

CDR3 sequence: CASSPPRDGMLDTQYF. In DNA form, the CDR3 reads TGTGCCAGCAGCCCCCCGCGGGACGGCATGTTGGATACGCAGTATTTT. The chain employs TRBV7-8 and TRBJ2-3; a possible D gene is TRBD2 (6 bases). CDR1 and CDR2 from the germline V gene are SGHVS and FQNEAQ. The V gene lost 5 bases and the J gene lost 6 bases, with 21 bases spanning the gap. This CDR3 has 16 residues.

The CDR3 spells CASSRRDGKNIQYF. CDR3 nucleotide sequence: TGTGCCAGCAGCCGCAGGGACGGGAAAAACATTCAGTACTTC. V and J are TRBV7-2 and TRBJ2-4; the D call may be TRBD1 or TRBD2 (5 bases each). Trimming left V 5 bases short and J 4 bases short, with 12 bases between. Germline V gives CDR1 SGHTA, CDR2 FQGNSA. The CDR3 runs to 14 residues. Complete variable domain (other parts from reference TRBV7-2 and TRBJ2-4): GAGVSQSPSNKVTEKGKDVELRCDPISGHTALYWYRQSLGQGLEFLIYFQGNSAPDKSGLPSDRFSAERTGGSVSTLTIQRTQQEDSAVYLCASSRRDGKNIQYFGAGTRLSVL.

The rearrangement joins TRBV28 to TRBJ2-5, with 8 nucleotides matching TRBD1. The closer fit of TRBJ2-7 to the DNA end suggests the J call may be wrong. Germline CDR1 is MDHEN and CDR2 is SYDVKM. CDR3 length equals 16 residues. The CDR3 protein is CASSFSHDRGLYEQYF. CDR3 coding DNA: TGTGCCAGCAGTTTCTCCCACGACAGGGGACTCTACGAGCAGTACTTC.

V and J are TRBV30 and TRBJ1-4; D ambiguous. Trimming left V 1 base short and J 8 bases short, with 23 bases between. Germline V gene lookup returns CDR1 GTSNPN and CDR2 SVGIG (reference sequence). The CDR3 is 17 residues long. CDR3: CAWSAAESAFGNEKLFF. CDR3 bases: TGTGCCTGGAGTGCAGCAGAGAGCGCGTTCGGAAACGAAAAACTGTTTTTT.

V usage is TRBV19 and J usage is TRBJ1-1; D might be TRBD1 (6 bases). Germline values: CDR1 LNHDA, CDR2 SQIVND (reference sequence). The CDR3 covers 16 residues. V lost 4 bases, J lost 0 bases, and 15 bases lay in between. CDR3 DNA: TGTGCCAGTAGTACTTACGTGGGACACCTGAACACTGAAGCTTTCTTT. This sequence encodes CASSTYVGHLNTEAFF.

The CDR3 coding sequence is TGTGCCATCAGTGAGACCGGGACAGGGGTCACTGAAGCTTTCTTT. Amino acids: CAISETGTGVTEAFF. The J gene is TRBJ1-1, the V gene TRBV10-3, with TRBD1 matching 10 bases. This CDR3 is 15 amino acids long. Per germline, CDR1 ENHRY and CDR2 SYGVKD. V shed 2 bases and J 4 bases; nucleotides not matched to a gene: 4.

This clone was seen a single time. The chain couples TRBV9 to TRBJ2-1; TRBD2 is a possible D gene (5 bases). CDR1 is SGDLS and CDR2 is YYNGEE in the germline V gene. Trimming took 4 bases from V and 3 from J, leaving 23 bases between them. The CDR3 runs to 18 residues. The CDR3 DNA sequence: TGTGCCAGCAGCCCAGGAGCGGCCCACGACCCTATCTACAATGAGCAGTTCTTC. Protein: CASSPGAAHDPIYNEQFF. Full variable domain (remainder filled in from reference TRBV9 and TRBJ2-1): DSGVTQTPKHLITATGQRVTLRCSPRSGDLSVYWYQQSLDQGLQFLIQYYNGEERAKGNILERFSAQQFPDLHSELNLSSLELGDSALYFCASSPGAAHDPIYNEQFFGPGTRLTVL.

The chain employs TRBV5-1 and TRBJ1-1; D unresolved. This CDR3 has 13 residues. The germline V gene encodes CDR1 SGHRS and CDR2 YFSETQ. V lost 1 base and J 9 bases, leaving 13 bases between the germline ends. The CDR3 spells CASSLFEGTQAFF. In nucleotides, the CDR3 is TGCGCCAGCAGCTTGTTCGAGGGAACCCAAGCTTTCTTT.

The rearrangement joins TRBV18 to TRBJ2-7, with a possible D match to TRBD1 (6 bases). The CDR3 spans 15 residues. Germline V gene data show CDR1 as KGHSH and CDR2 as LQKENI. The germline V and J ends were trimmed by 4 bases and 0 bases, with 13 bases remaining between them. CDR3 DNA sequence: TGTGCCAGCTCACAATCAACAGGGACCTCCTACGAGCAGTACTTC. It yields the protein CASSQSTGTSYEQYF.

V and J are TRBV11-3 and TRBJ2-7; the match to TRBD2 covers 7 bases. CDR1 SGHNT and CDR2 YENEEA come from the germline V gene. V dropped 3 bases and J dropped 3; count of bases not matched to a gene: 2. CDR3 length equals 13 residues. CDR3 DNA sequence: TGTGCCAGCAGCTTTCGCGGGAGCTACGAGCAGTACTTC. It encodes CASSFRGSYEQYF.

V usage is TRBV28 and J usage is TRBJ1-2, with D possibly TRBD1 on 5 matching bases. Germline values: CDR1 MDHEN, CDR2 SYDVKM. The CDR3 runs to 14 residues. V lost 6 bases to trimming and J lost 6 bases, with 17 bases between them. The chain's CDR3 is CASRPFFRDHGYTF. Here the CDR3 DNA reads TGTGCCAGCAGGCCGTTCTTCCGGGACCATGGCTACACCTTC.

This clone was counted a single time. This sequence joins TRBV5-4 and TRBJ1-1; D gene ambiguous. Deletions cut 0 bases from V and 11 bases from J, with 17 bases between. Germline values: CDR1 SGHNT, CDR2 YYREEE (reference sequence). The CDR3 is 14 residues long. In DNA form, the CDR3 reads TGTGCCAGCAGCTTGGGGCCGCCGACCCGGTATGCTTTCTTT. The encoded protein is CASSLGPPTRYAFF.

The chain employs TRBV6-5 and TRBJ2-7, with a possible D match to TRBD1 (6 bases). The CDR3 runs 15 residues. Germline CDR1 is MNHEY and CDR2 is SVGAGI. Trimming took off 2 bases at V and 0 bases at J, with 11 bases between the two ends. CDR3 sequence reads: CASSYAGTYSYEQYF. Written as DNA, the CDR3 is TGTGCCAGCAGTTACGCCGGGACATACTCCTACGAGCAGTACTTC.